The rows below give T cell receptor beta chains drawn from one sample of a study of spatial heterogeneity in lung cancer. TCRdb independently ran MiXCR on the 5' RACE reads; one entry per CDR3 protein. This sample has some 15,000 distinct CDR3 sequences, with about 15% found just once. The specimen comprised PBMCs, sampled at surgery. Source of these receptors: a male donor with early-stage non-small cell lung cancer. The CDR3 runs from the conserved cysteine through the conserved F or W. D genes are given only for firm matches. Only some rows state a clone size, as once, few, many or a class for expanded clones.

CDR3aa,CDR3nt,j_gene,abundance,d_gene,v_gene
CASIHPQGVGYTF,TGTGCCAGCATCCACCCTCAGGGGGTTGGCTACACCTTC,TRBJ1-2,many,TRBD1,TRBV28
CSVETQGGETQYF,TGCAGCGTTGAGACCCAGGGGGGGGAGACCCAGTACTTC,TRBJ2-5,many,-,TRBV29-1
CASSPDTRQPQHF,TGTGCCAGCAGCCCGGACACAAGACAGCCCCAGCATTTT,TRBJ1-5,-,-,TRBV9
CSATGQGAETQYF,TGCAGTGCTACCGGACAGGGCGCAGAGACCCAGTACTTC,TRBJ2-5,many,TRBD1,TRBV20-1
CASSPGLDEQYF,TGTGCCAGCAGCCCCGGACTAGACGAGCAGTACTTC,TRBJ2-7,many,TRBD2,TRBV3-1
CASSPGQGRGSYEQYF,TGTGCCAGCAGTCCCGGGCAGGGAAGGGGCTCCTACGAGCAGTACTTC,TRBJ2-7,few,-,TRBV28
CASRLGQGGQPQHF,TGTGCCAGCAGATTGGGACAGGGCGGTCAGCCCCAGCATTTT,TRBJ1-5,few,TRBD1,TRBV28
CASSPSALAGRAGELFF,TGTGCCAGCAGCCCGTCGGCACTAGCGGGGCGGGCCGGGGAGCTGTTTTTT,TRBJ2-2,-,TRBD2,TRBV7-2
CASSSGQGNTGELFF,TGTGCCAGCAGCTCCGGACAGGGGAACACCGGGGAGCTGTTTTTT,TRBJ2-2,many,TRBD1,TRBV9
CASSLPRGGAGEAFF,TGTGCCAGCAGTTTGCCAAGGGGGGGAGCTGGGGAAGCTTTCTTT,TRBJ1-1,few,-,TRBV12-3/TRBV12-4
CASRDGQGAEYNEQFF,TGTGCCAGCAGGGACGGACAGGGGGCTGAGTACAATGAGCAGTTCTTC,TRBJ2-1,many,TRBD1,TRBV28
CASSVNAGDSYNEQFF,TGCGCCAGCAGCGTTAATGCGGGTGACTCCTACAATGAGCAGTTCTTC,TRBJ2-1,-,-,TRBV4-3
CASSPRGADTQYF,TGTGCCAGCAGCCCGCGGGGAGCAGATACGCAGTATTTT,TRBJ2-3,many,-,TRBV3-1
CASSLIASGALYSGANVLTF,TGTGCCAGCAGCTTAATAGCTAGCGGGGCCCTTTACTCTGGGGCCAACGTCCTGACTTTC,TRBJ2-6,few,TRBD2,TRBV7-6
CASSFPRQGIGKLFF,TGTGCCAGCAGTTTCCCGCGACAGGGTATTGGGAAACTGTTTTTT,TRBJ1-4,-,TRBD1,TRBV28
CASSYDGGQETQYF,TGTGCCAGCAGCTACGACGGTGGCCAAGAGACCCAGTACTTC,TRBJ2-5,many,-,TRBV7-8
CASSRGLAGAPSQYEQYF,TGCGCCAGCAGCCGTGGACTAGCGGGGGCCCCGTCGCAATACGAGCAGTACTTC,TRBJ2-7,many,TRBD2,TRBV5-1
CASSVAGTDTQYF,TGTGCCAGCAGCGTAGCGGGCACAGATACGCAGTATTTT,TRBJ2-3,-,-,TRBV9
CASSKTGIGNQPQHF,TGTGCCAGCAGCAAGACAGGAATCGGGAATCAGCCCCAGCATTTT,TRBJ1-5,few,-,TRBV7-9
CASRLQGLTSNQPQHF,TGTGCCAGCAGGCTCCAGGGACTAACGAGCAATCAGCCCCAGCATTTT,TRBJ1-5,-,-,TRBV2
CASSQASQGSDTQYF,TGTGCCAGCAGCCAAGCATCGCAGGGATCAGATACGCAGTATTTT,TRBJ2-3,few,-,TRBV14
CASSLALGGRRTYNEQFF,TGTGCCAGCAGCTTAGCGCTGGGGGGACGCCGAACCTACAATGAGCAGTTCTTC,TRBJ2-1,few,-,TRBV7-9
CASSLDFSEQYF,TGTGCCAGCAGCTTAGATTTTTCCGAGCAGTACTTC,TRBJ2-7,-,-,TRBV7-6
CASSYHRGQGRRNTEAFF,TGTGCCAGCAGTTACCACAGGGGACAGGGAAGGAGGAACACTGAAGCTTTCTTT,TRBJ1-1,few,TRBD1,TRBV6-5
CASSVEDHSTDTQYF,TGTGCCAGCAGCGTAGAAGACCACTCCACAGATACGCAGTATTTT,TRBJ2-3,-,-,TRBV9
CASSARQGVETQYF,TGTGCCAGCAGTGCCCGACAGGGCGTAGAGACCCAGTACTTC,TRBJ2-5,few,TRBD1,TRBV12-3/TRBV12-4
CASSLSGSYNEQFF,TGTGCCAGCAGCTTGTCGGGGTCCTACAATGAGCAGTTCTTC,TRBJ2-1,few,-,TRBV5-6
CASSYPGADTQYF,TGTGCCAGCAGTTATCCAGGGGCAGATACGCAGTATTTT,TRBJ2-3,few,-,TRBV6-5
CASSLQRGLYNEQFF,TGTGCCAGCAGTTTGCAGCGGGGGCTCTACAATGAGCAGTTCTTC,TRBJ2-1,few,TRBD2,TRBV12-3/TRBV12-4
CASNFDEGNNYNEQFF,TGCGCCAGCAACTTTGACGAGGGGAATAATTACAATGAGCAGTTCTTC,TRBJ2-1,many,-,TRBV5-1
CASRELEVQETQYF,TGTGCCAGCAGGGAGCTGGAGGTACAAGAGACCCAGTACTTC,TRBJ2-5,few,-,TRBV28
CASSLAVGGQQYF,TGTGCCAGCAGTTTAGCGGTCGGCGGGCAGCAGTACTTC,TRBJ2-7,few,-,TRBV12-3/TRBV12-4
CSARGSSGRASGANVLTF,TGCAGTGCTAGAGGCTCTAGCGGGAGGGCCTCTGGGGCCAACGTCCTGACTTTC,TRBJ2-6,-,TRBD2,TRBV20-1
CASTPGSNEKLFF,TGTGCCAGCACCCCAGGGTCTAATGAAAAACTGTTTTTT,TRBJ1-4,-,-,TRBV12-3/TRBV12-4
CASSLAAGGANTGELFF,TGTGCCAGCAGCTTGGCTGCGGGGGGGGCGAACACCGGGGAGCTGTTTTTT,TRBJ2-2,many,TRBD2,TRBV7-8
CASSGTPRADTQYF,TGTGCCAGCAGCGGGACCCCGAGGGCAGATACGCAGTATTTT,TRBJ2-3,hyperexpanded,-,TRBV6-5
CASSQDNSLNYGYTF,TGTGCCAGCAGCCAAGATAACAGCCTTAACTATGGCTACACCTTC,TRBJ1-2,few,-,TRBV4-2
CASSPHHGGKLNTEAFF,TGTGCCAGCAGCCCACACCATGGGGGGAAACTGAACACTGAAGCTTTCTTT,TRBJ1-1,many,-,TRBV3-1
CASSSALGDYEQYF,TGTGCCAGCAGCTCTGCCCTGGGGGACTACGAGCAGTACTTC,TRBJ2-7,few,-,TRBV6-5
CASSLTVSYGYTF,TGCGCCAGCAGCTTGACCGTCTCCTATGGCTACACCTTC,TRBJ1-2,few,-,TRBV5-1
CASSLVPSGATDTQYF,TGTGCCAGCAGCTTGGTTCCTAGCGGGGCCACAGATACGCAGTATTTT,TRBJ2-3,-,TRBD2,TRBV7-2
CASSWTGSVGQFF,TGTGCCAGCAGCTGGACAGGGTCCGTCGGGCAGTTCTTC,TRBJ2-1,many,TRBD1,TRBV5-4
CSVEGGQGTYEQYF,TGCAGCGTTGAAGGGGGACAGGGAACCTACGAGCAGTACTTC,TRBJ2-7,many,TRBD1,TRBV29-1
CASSHFLSAGQETQYF,TGTGCCAGCAGCCATTTTTTGTCGGCGGGGCAAGAGACCCAGTACTTC,TRBJ2-5,-,-,TRBV3-1
CASSARGHQETQYF,TGTGCCAGCAGCGCCAGGGGGCACCAAGAGACCCAGTACTTC,TRBJ2-5,-,TRBD1,TRBV7-9
CSAYTRSLAADHTDTQYF,TGCAGTGCCTACACCCGGAGTCTAGCGGCCGATCACACAGATACGCAGTATTTT,TRBJ2-3,-,TRBD2,TRBV20-1
CASSYRQGSYEQYF,TGCGCCAGCAGCTACCGACAGGGGAGCTACGAGCAGTACTTC,TRBJ2-7,few,TRBD1,TRBV5-1
CASSVLGTNEEKLFF,TGTGCCAGCAGCGTACTGGGTACGAATGAGGAAAAACTGTTTTTT,TRBJ1-4,-,-,TRBV9
CASSYGNIQYF,TGTGCCAGCAGCTACGGAAACATTCAGTACTTC,TRBJ2-4,many,-,TRBV7-2
CASSSPGGYEQYF,TGTGCCAGCAGCTCCCCGGGGGGCTACGAGCAGTACTTC,TRBJ2-7,-,TRBD2,TRBV7-9
CSARGLVWNEQFF,TGCAGTGCTAGGGGACTAGTTTGGAATGAGCAGTTCTTC,TRBJ2-1,-,TRBD2,TRBV20-1
CASRKVQGTSFRYTF,TGTGCCAGCCGTAAGGTACAGGGGACCTCCTTTCGCTACACCTTC,TRBJ1-2,many,TRBD1,TRBV14
CASSLGHEQFF,TGTGCCAGCAGCTTAGGTCATGAGCAGTTCTTC,TRBJ2-1,many,-,TRBV7-8